This T cell receptor beta chain was recovered during a study of tumor and adjacent non-tumor tissue in lung cancer. Study-wide context: The cohort had 12 adenocarcinoma, a couple of squamous cell and 1 small cell patients. Aged roughly 30 to 76 years, patients included roughly ten men and a handful of women with stage I to III disease. Each sample yielded 3.5 million to 5 million productive TCRbeta reads on average.

Whole-study findings and limits: Tumor tissue had significantly higher TCR diversity than normal lung.

A modified ARM-PCR protocol with three rounds of nested PCR amplified TCRbeta. TCRdb re-called the multiplex PCR reads with MiXCR, one entry per CDR3 protein. The repertoire consists of fewer than 85,000 distinct CDR3 sequences, with around 77% occurring once and the leading ten covering about 12%. RNA was extracted from bulk tissue without any cell sorting. To note about this clonotype: Antigen unknown. Its ends do not fully match the called genes, so a read error is possible.

This CDR3 contains 13 residues. Germline CDR1 is DFQATT and CDR2 is SNEGSKA (reference sequence). Sequencing was performed on lung tumor tissue. This receptor was obtained from a woman aged 45-65 years with non-small cell lung cancer. The chain recombines TRBV20-1 with TRBJ1-1; TRBD1 is a possible D gene (5 bases). The CDR3 DNA sequence: TGCAATGCTAGGGTGACAGTAGACTCTGAAGCTTTCTTT. Residues: CNARVTVDSEAFF.